This T cell receptor beta chain derives from a study of shared T cell receptors in the human thymus. V was shortened by 0 bases and J by 5 bases, with 19 bases between the two germline ends. This CDR3 spans 18 amino acids. The germline CDR1 and CDR2 sequences are ENHRY and SYGVKD. The method was immunoSEQ multiplex PCR; TCRdb's version includes in-frame clones alone and lacks a portion of them. The table has about 380,000 clones, 95% seen once. The receptor was isolated from a human donor. The gene calls are TRBV10-3 and TRBJ2-2, with unresolved D. The source material was thymocytes. The CDR3 DNA sequence: TGTGCCATCAGTGAGTCTAACAGCCGATTCTTAAGAACCGGGGAGCTGTTTTTT. This sequence encodes CAISESNSRFLRTGELFF.